Following are 10 T cell receptor beta chains from one sample sequenced in a study of T cells in Graves' hyperthyroidism and ophthalmopathy. Amplification of TCR beta CDR3 regions was performed using RNA transcripts as template. TCR CDR3 underwent first-round RT-PCR with the HTBI primer set. One entry per CDR3 protein, called by TCRdb with MiXCR from the multiplex PCR reads. Here the sample spans about 160,000 distinct CDR3 sequences, over 8% being singletons. The sequenced sample was blood. Every receptor here comes from a woman aged 18-30 years with Graves' hyperthyroidism that later progressed to Graves' ophthalmopathy.

This clonotype has ten or more counts. The V gene is TRBV5-8, the J gene TRBJ1-2; D is undetermined. Germline loops: CDR1 SGHTS, CDR2 YDEGEE. Trimming shortened V by 0 bases and J by 1 base, and 16 bases separated the two germline ends. This CDR3 comprises 17 residues. The CDR3 nucleotides are TGTGCCAGCAGCTTGGCCGGCTGGACTGCGAGTAACTATGGCTACACCTTC. Its protein product is CASSLAGWTASNYGYTF.

In its sample, this clonotype was seen many times. The V call is TRBV6-1, the J call TRBJ1-5, with D hard to call. The CDR3 covers 15 residues. The ends were cut back, 6 bases at V and 0 bases at J, with 12 bases in the middle. The germline CDR1 and CDR2 sequences are MNHNS and SASEGT. The CDR3 region has the DNA TGTGCCAGCAGCTCGGATCTCTATAGCAATCAGCCCCAGCATTTT. Its translation: CASSSDLYSNQPQHF.

This clonotype rates as medium-sized (0.01 to 0.1%). The chain employs TRBV10-3 and TRBJ2-7; no reliable D call. Germline V gives CDR1 ENHRY, CDR2 SYGVKD. With 2 bases removed from V and 5 bases from J, the gap between germline ends came to 13 bases. This CDR3 has 14 residues. The CDR3 DNA reads TGTGCCATCAGTGAGCCCGTAGATGCCCACGAGCAGTACTTC. This gives the protein CAISEPVDAHEQYF.

The table lists this clonotype with many counts. V and J are TRBV6-6 and TRBJ1-1, with D tentatively TRBD1 (6 bases). The CDR3 is 15 residues long. The V end lost 2 bases, the J end lost 2 bases, and 12 bases lay between the germline ends. CDR1 is MNHNY, CDR2 SVGAGI, per germline (reference sequence). DNA for the CDR3: TGTGCCAGCAGTTACACTGGGGGGGCAAACACTGAAGCTTTCTTT. Amino acid sequence: CASSYTGGANTEAFF.

Concerning this clonotype: A much larger clone sits a single nucleotide away, making a read error possible. The chain couples TRBV12-3 or TRBV12-4 to TRBJ2-5, with 10 nucleotides matching TRBD1. The CDR3 runs 12 residues. V lost 6 bases, J lost 7 bases, and 2 bases stayed unmatched. CDR3 region: CASSRDRGTQYF. The DNA for the CDR3 is TGTGCCAGCAGCCGGGACAGGGGGACCCAGTACTTC.

This clonotype has only a few counts. The rearrangement joins TRBV9 to TRBJ2-1, with D possibly being TRBD2 (6 bases). Germline values: CDR1 SGDLS, CDR2 YYNGEE. The CDR3 is 15 amino acids. V was cut by 0 bases and J by 7 bases, with 14 bases left in between. CDR3 nucleotide sequence: TGTGCCAGCAGCGTAGGGGGACTCGGGTGGAATGAGCAGTTCTTC. Translating it yields CASSVGGLGWNEQFF. Complete variable domain (other parts from reference TRBV9 and TRBJ2-1): DSGVTQTPKHLITATGQRVTLRCSPRSGDLSVYWYQQSLDQGLQFLIQYYNGEERAKGNILERFSAQQFPDLHSELNLSSLELGDSALYFCASSVGGLGWNEQFFGPGTRLTVL.

Ten or more counts support this clonotype. V and J are TRBV19 and TRBJ1-5; D call uncertain. Trimming cost V 0 bases and J 9 bases, with 9 bases left between them. The V gene's germline CDR1 is LNHDA and CDR2 SQIVND (reference sequence). There are 13 residues in the CDR3. The CDR3 DNA is TGTGCCAGTAGTATAGACTGGCGGAGGCCCCAGCATTTT. Amino acid sequence: CASSIDWRRPQHF.

This clonotype was found a few times. The J gene is TRBJ1-6, the V gene TRBV27; D unresolved. Trimming left V 2 bases short and J 4 bases short, with 9 bases between. This CDR3 has 15 amino acids. Germline CDR1 reads MNHEY; CDR2 reads SMNVEV (reference sequence). The CDR3 DNA reads TGTGCCAGCAGTTTAAGACGGGAGTATAATTCACCCCTCCACTTT. Translated, it gives CASSLRREYNSPLHF.

This clonotype showed up just a few times. The chain recombines TRBV4-2 with TRBJ2-5, with D perhaps matching TRBD2 (5 bases). The V gene lost 0 bases and the J gene lost 4 bases, with 15 bases spanning the gap. CDR3 length: 16 amino acids. Germline CDR1 and CDR2: LGHNA and YNFKEQ. The chain's CDR3 is CASSQDRGYGRETQYF. The CDR3 DNA reads TGTGCCAGCAGCCAAGATCGCGGGTACGGACGAGAGACCCAGTACTTC.

This clonotype was counted at least ten times. The V and J genes are TRBV3-1 and TRBJ1-6; no definite D call. This CDR3 has 13 residues. V lost 4 bases and J lost 10, with 11 bases in between. From germline, CDR1 is LGHDT and CDR2 YNNKEL (reference sequence). CDR3 protein: CASSRRSESPLHF. CDR3 DNA: TGTGCCAGCAGCCGGAGGTCGGAGTCACCCCTCCACTTT. The whole variable domain, remainder taken from reference TRBV3-1 and TRBJ1-6, is DTAVSQTPKYLVTQMGNDKSIKCEQNLGHDTMYWYKQDSKKFLKIMFSYNNKELIINETVPNRFSPKSPDKAHLNLHINSLELGDSAVYFCASSRRSESPLHFGNGTRLTVT.